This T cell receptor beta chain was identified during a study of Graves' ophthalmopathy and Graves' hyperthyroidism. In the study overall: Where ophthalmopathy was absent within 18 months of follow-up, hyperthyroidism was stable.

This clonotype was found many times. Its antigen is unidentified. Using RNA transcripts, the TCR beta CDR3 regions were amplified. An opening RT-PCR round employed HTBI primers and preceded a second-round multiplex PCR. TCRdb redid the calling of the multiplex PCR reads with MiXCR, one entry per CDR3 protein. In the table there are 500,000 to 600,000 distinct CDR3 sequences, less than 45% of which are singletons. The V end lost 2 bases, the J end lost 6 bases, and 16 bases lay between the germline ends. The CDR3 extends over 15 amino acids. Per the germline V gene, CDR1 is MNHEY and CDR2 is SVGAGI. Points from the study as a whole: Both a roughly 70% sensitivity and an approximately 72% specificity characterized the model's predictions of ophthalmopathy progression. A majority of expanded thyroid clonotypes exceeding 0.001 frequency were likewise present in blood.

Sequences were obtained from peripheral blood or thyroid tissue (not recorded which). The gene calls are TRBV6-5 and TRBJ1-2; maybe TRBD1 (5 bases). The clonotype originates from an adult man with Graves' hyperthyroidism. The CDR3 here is CASSYQGSPLDGYTF. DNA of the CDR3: TGTGCCAGCAGTTACCAGGGTTCGCCCCTCGATGGCTACACCTTC.